What follows are 15 T cell receptor beta chains derived from one specimen sequenced in a study of shared T cell receptors in the human thymus. The method was immunoSEQ multiplex PCR; TCRdb's version includes in-frame clones alone and lacks a portion of them. The repertoire holds about 380,000 clones, with 95% as singletons. The sample was thymocytes. Every receptor here comes from a human donor.

This clone was detected once. The rearrangement joins TRBV7-2 to TRBJ2-7; 12 bases fit TRBD2. Unmatched junction bases numbered 3, after V lost 2 bases and J lost 1 base. The CDR3 extends over 16 amino acids. The V gene's germline CDR1 is SGHTA and CDR2 FQGNSA. This CDR3 reads CASSLRLAGVSYEQYF. The CDR3 DNA sequence: TGTGCCAGCAGCTTACGACTAGCGGGAGTATCCTACGAGCAGTACTTC.

With regard to this clone: An end of the junction differs from the germline gene, which may be a read error. The CDR3 region has the DNA TGTGCCAGCAGCCATTCTTTCACCTCCGACAATGAGCAGTTCTTC. It is translated as CASSHSFTSDNEQFF. V gene TRBV14 combines with J gene TRBJ2-1, with D hard to call. Germline assignment: CDR1 SGHDN and CDR2 FVKESK. This CDR3 contains 15 residues.

The chain joins TRBV19 to TRBJ2-1; D perhaps matches TRBD2 (7 bases). Per the germline V gene, CDR1 is LNHDA and CDR2 is SQIVND (reference sequence). V dropped 3 bases and J dropped 2 bases, with 14 bases sitting between them. The CDR3 loop spans 16 amino acids. The CDR3 bases are TGTGCCAGTAGTATCTTGTGGGAGGGGGCCTACAATGAGCAGTTCTTC. Protein product: CASSILWEGAYNEQFF.

The chain uses TRBV28 and TRBJ2-3, with TRBD1 matching 12 bases. There are 14 residues in the CDR3. Germline CDR1 and CDR2: MDHEN and SYDVKM. Trimming cost V 8 bases and J 4 bases; bases outside gene matches: 4. CDR3 nucleotides: TGTGCCAGCTTGTGGGACAGGGGGCCAGATACGCAGTATTTT. Protein sequence: CASLWDRGPDTQYF.

J is TRBJ2-7 and V is TRBV29-1, with TRBD1 as a possible D gene (6 bases). The CDR3 sequence is 13 residues long. Trimming removed 4 bases from V and 1 base from J, with 11 bases in between. Germline V lookup: CDR1 SQVTM, CDR2 ANQGSEA. The CDR3 DNA is TGCAGCGTTGCGGGACACGGATCCTACGAGCAGTACTTC. Residues: CSVAGHGSYEQYF.

The chain combines TRBV5-1 with TRBJ1-5; unclear D gene. The germline V and J ends were trimmed by 7 bases and 2 bases, with 13 bases remaining between them. Germline V gene lookup returns CDR1 SGHRS and CDR2 YFSETQ. The CDR3 spans 14 residues. The CDR3 loop is CASPSGAGNQPQHF. The CDR3 DNA sequence: TGCGCCAGCCCAAGTGGAGCCGGCAATCAGCCCCAGCATTTT.

This rearrangement joins TRBV14 to TRBJ2-7; 11 nucleotides align to TRBD1. The CDR3 loop spans 14 amino acids. Germline lookup yields CDR1 SGHDN and CDR2 FVKESK. With 3 bases clipped from V and 9 bases from J, the junction kept 7 bases outside the gene matches. DNA for the CDR3: TGTGCCAGCAGCCACGGACAGGGGGCAAATGCGCAGTACTTC. Translation gives CASSHGQGANAQYF.

The chain links TRBV4-1 to TRBJ1-4, with a possible D match to TRBD1 (6 bases). Per the germline V gene, CDR1 is MGHRA and CDR2 is YSYEKL. The CDR3 runs 15 residues. Trimming took 5 bases from V and 5 from J, leaving 15 bases between them. The CDR3 loop is CASSSPGHPNEKLFF. Written as DNA, the CDR3 is TGCGCCAGCAGCTCACCGGGACACCCCAATGAAAAACTGTTTTTT.

This chain uses TRBV2 with TRBJ1-4; perhaps TRBD1 as D (5 bases). Trimming took off 6 bases at V and 3 bases at J, with 8 bases between the two ends. This CDR3 comprises 13 residues. The germline CDR1 and CDR2 sequences are SNHLY and FYNNEI. The DNA for the CDR3 is TGTGCCAGCAGCAGGGCACCTAATGAAAAACTGTTTTTT. This sequence encodes CASSRAPNEKLFF.

V and J are TRBV5-1 and TRBJ2-3, with 7 nucleotides matching TRBD2. The germline V gene has CDR1 SGHRS and CDR2 YFSETQ. The V and J ends lost 5 bases and 0 bases, in that order; junction bases with no gene match: 6. The CDR3 has 15 residues. Here the CDR3 DNA reads TGCGCCAGCAGTACCCCTAGCGGTAGCACAGATACGCAGTATTTT. As protein: CASSTPSGSTDTQYF. Variable domain in full (rest from reference TRBV5-1 and TRBJ2-3): KAGVTQTPRYLIKTRGQQVTLSCSPISGHRSVSWYQQTPGQGLQFLFEYFSETQRNKGNFPGRFSGRQFSNSRSEMNVSTLELGDSALYLCASSTPSGSTDTQYFGPGTRLTVL.

This chain uses TRBV6-4 with TRBJ1-4; 7 nucleotides line up with TRBD1. J was trimmed by 10 bases and V by 4 bases; bases with no gene match: 6. The CDR3 runs 13 residues. Germline loops: CDR1 MRHNA, CDR2 SNTAGT. DNA of the CDR3: TGTGCCAGCAGTGCGTCCCACAGGGGAAAACTGTTTTTT. As protein: CASSASHRGKLFF.

A single count supports this clone. The chain combines TRBV11-2 with TRBJ1-3; unclear D gene. Trimming removed 0 bases at V and 0 bases at J, with 15 bases between. The CDR3 totals 18 residues. Germline V lookup: CDR1 SGHAT, CDR2 FQNNGV. In DNA, the CDR3 is TGTGCCAGCAGCTTAGAGGGATTCTTGGTCCTCTCTGGAAACACCATATATTTT. It specifies CASSLEGFLVLSGNTIYF.

CDR3 residues: CASSSNPPISNGGSAPHHEQFF. DNA of the CDR3: TGTGCCAGCAGTTCGAACCCTCCCATCTCAAACGGTGGTTCGGCACCTCACCATGAGCAGTTCTTC. The chain couples TRBV28 to TRBJ2-1; no clear D gene. Trimming shortened V by 4 bases and J by 8 bases, and 39 bases separated the two germline ends. Germline-derived CDR1 and CDR2 are MDHEN and SYDVKM. The CDR3 spans 22 residues.

The gene calls are TRBV19 and TRBJ2-3; TRBD2 might be the D (6 bases). CDR1 is LNHDA, CDR2 SQIVND, per germline (reference sequence). There are 16 residues in the CDR3. The ends were cut back, 4 bases at V and 2 bases at J, with 16 bases in the middle. CDR3 loop: CASSTASVANTDTQYF. As DNA, the CDR3 is TGTGCCAGTAGTACGGCTAGCGTCGCTAACACAGATACGCAGTATTTT.

This rearrangement joins TRBV27 to TRBJ2-7; D gene unclear. The germline CDR1 and CDR2 sequences are MNHEY and SMNVEV (reference sequence). Trimming shortened V by 5 bases and J by 2 bases, and 4 bases separated the two germline ends. CDR3 length: 11 amino acids. CDR3 sequence reads: CASSTAYEQYF. The CDR3 nucleotides are TGTGCCAGCAGTACAGCCTACGAGCAGTACTTC.